The TCR beta chain described here comes from a study of cytomegalovirus exposure and HLA in healthy donors. This clone was observed a few times. Its target is unknown. Study-wide points: Fewer than 200 TCR beta chains were listed as cytomegalovirus-associated.

Germline lookup yields CDR1 SGHAT and CDR2 FQNNGV. V shed 6 bases and J shed 1 base, with 12 bases lying between them. This CDR3 is built from 14 residues. Amplification used 60 Vbeta primers and 13 Jbeta primers. Measured with immunoSEQ multiplex PCR; TCRdb has only the in-frame clones, and not every one. Of more than 140,000 clones listed, 64% are singletons. This clonotype was sampled from a woman aged 25 to 45 in good health and CMV-seropositive. The sequenced material came from PBMCs. The V and J genes are TRBV11-2 and TRBJ1-1; a possible D gene is TRBD1 (5 bases). In DNA, the CDR3 is TGTGCCAGCAGAAGCGCCGACAGGAACACTGAAGCTTTCTTT. Translation: CASRSADRNTEAFF. The variable domain in full, completed from reference TRBV11-2 and TRBJ1-1, reads EAGVAQSPRYKIIEKRQSVAFWCNPISGHATLYWYQQILGQGPKLLIQFQNNGVVDDSQLPKDRFSAERLKGVDSTLKIQPAKLEDSAVYLCASRSADRNTEAFFGQGTRLTVV.